The clone carrying this T cell receptor beta chain appeared many times. The antigen is unknown. The sample is drawn from a study of glioma-infiltrating T cells. Regarding the study as a whole: Very few CDR3 sequences were shared between tissue and blood. Non-neoplastic patients had below-expected tissue-blood divergence, while all gliomas exceeded expectation.

Between the trimmed V and J ends, which lost 3 bases and 1 base, there was a span of 7 bases. The V gene's germline CDR1 is DFQATT and CDR2 SNEGSKA (reference sequence). The CDR3 totals 13 residues. Amplification of TCR alpha and beta CDR3 regions from RNA used iRepertoire nested multiplex PCR. Tissue mRNA or PBMC total RNA, about 95-450 ng, went into one-step reverse transcription and amplification. TCRdb itself ran the multiplex PCR reads through MiXCR, one entry per CDR3 protein. Of about 110,000 distinct CDR3 sequences listed, less than 30% are singletons. Sequences were obtained from glioma tissue, nonneoplastic brain tissue, or PBMCs (not recorded which). The V and J genes are TRBV20-1 and TRBJ1-5, with a weak D call TRBD1 (5 bases). The source is a human donor with low-grade glioma or glioblastoma, undergoing nonglioma brain surgery, or in good health (not recorded which). The DNA for the CDR3 is TGCAGTGCTAGTTACAGGAGCAATCAGCCCCAGCATTTT. As protein: CSASYRSNQPQHF.